This TCR beta chain was observed in a study of T cell repertoires in cytomegalovirus infection. Study-wide background: Indicated by public TCR beta signatures were CMV infection and matching HLA type.

General observations from the study: The cumulative frequency of public TCR beta families identified carriers of CMV plus the relevant HLA.

This clonotype was found many times. Antigen unknown. Via MiXCR, TCRdb re-called the reads, giving one row per CDR3 protein. This table has 480,000 or so distinct CDR3 sequences, over 9% appearing once. Germline-derived CDR1 and CDR2 are SGHTA and FQGNSA. The CDR3 is made up of 14 amino acids. Trimming stripped 4 bases from V and 8 bases from J, with 17 bases between. Sequencing used PBMCs. The chain recombines TRBV7-2 with TRBJ1-2; D unresolved. The receptor was derived from a human donor in good health (CMV status not recorded). Some clones in this sample may be carry-over from other donors' samples. CDR3 region: CASSSQTGKAGYTF. The CDR3 nucleotides read TGTGCCAGCAGCTCCCAAACGGGGAAGGCCGGCTACACCTTC.